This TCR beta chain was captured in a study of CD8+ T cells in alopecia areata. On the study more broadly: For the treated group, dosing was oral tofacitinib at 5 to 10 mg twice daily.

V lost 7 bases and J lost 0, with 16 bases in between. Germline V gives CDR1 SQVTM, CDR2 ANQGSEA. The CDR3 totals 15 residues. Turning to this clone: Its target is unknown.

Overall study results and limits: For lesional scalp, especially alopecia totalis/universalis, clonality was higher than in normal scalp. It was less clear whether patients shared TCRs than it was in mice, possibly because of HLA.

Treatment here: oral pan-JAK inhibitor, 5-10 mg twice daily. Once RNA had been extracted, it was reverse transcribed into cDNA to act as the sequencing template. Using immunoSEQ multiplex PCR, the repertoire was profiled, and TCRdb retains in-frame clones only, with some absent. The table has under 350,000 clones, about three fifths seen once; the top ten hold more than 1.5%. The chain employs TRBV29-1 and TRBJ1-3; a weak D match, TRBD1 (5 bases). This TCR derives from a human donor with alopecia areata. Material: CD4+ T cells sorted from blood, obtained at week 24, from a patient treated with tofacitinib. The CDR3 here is CSAELEGHSGNTIYF. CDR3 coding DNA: TGCAGCGCTGAGCTGGAAGGACACTCTGGAAACACCATATATTTT.